These 27 T cell receptor beta chains came from one sample sequenced in a study of CD8 T cells in Susac syndrome. Random hexamers were used to reverse transcribe 0.5 to 1 ug of RNA. MiXCR was run by TCRdb on the immunoSEQ multiplex PCR reads, yielding one entry per CDR3 protein. The data show 180,000 or so distinct CDR3 sequences, nearly 95% seen once. Sequencing was performed on CD4+ T cells from PBMCs. The receptors shown here come from a human donor with multiple sclerosis.

V gene TRBV20-1 combines with J gene TRBJ2-3; no firm D call. CDR1 and CDR2 (germline): DFQATT, SNEGSKA (reference sequence). CDR3 length equals 13 residues. The CDR3 nucleotides are TGCAGCGTCTTATTCCACTCCACAGATACGCAGTATTTT. Amino acids: CSVLFHSTDTQYF.

This clonotype turned up a few times. This chain joins TRBV18 and TRBJ1-2, with D unclear. Germline V lookup: CDR1 KGHSH, CDR2 LQKENI. The V end was cut by 0 bases, the J end by 8 bases, with 7 bases between. CDR3 size: 12 residues. This chain's CDR3 is CASSPPGSGYTF. The CDR3 region has the DNA TGTGCCAGCTCACCACCGGGGTCCGGCTACACCTTC.

CDR3 loop: CASGIPGDPNEQYF. CDR3 sequence (DNA): TGTGCCAGCGGCATACCCGGGGACCCCAACGAGCAGTACTTC. V and J are TRBV11-2 and TRBJ2-7; D possibly matches TRBD1 or TRBD2 (5 bases each). V shed 8 bases and J shed 5 bases, with 19 bases lying between them. The CDR3 is made up of 14 amino acids. The germline V gene encodes CDR1 SGHAT and CDR2 FQNNGV. Drawing the rest from reference TRBV11-2 and TRBJ2-7, the complete variable domain is EAGVAQSPRYKIIEKRQSVAFWCNPISGHATLYWYQQILGQGPKLLIQFQNNGVVDDSQLPKDRFSAERLKGVDSTLKIQPAKLEDSAVYLCASGIPGDPNEQYFGPGTRLTVT.

This sequence joins TRBV4-1 and TRBJ2-3; 7 bases match TRBD1. Germline-derived CDR1 and CDR2 are MGHRA and YSYEKL. There are 15 residues in the CDR3. V lost 4 bases, J lost 2 bases, and 6 bases stayed unmatched. The CDR3 region is CASSRGQALTDTQYF. The CDR3 region has the DNA TGCGCCAGCAGCCGAGGACAGGCCCTCACAGATACGCAGTATTTT.

This clonotype was recorded once. The chain carries TRBV30 and TRBJ1-5, with 7 bases fitting TRBD1. The ends lost 8 bases at V and 4 bases at J; junction bases unmatched: 11. The CDR3 length is 14 residues. Germline assignment: CDR1 GTSNPN and CDR2 SVGIG (reference sequence). The CDR3 loop is CAAQTGTENQPQHF. The CDR3 DNA follows: TGTGCCGCGCAAACCGGGACAGAAAATCAGCCCCAGCATTTT.

The V and J genes are TRBV9 and TRBJ2-5; possibly TRBD2 for D (6 bases). This CDR3 has 15 amino acids. Trimming took off 0 bases at V and 1 base at J, with 10 bases between the two ends. Germline V gene data show CDR1 as SGDLS and CDR2 as YYNGEE. CDR3 region: CASSVGPGSQETQYF. CDR3 sequence (DNA): TGTGCCAGCAGCGTAGGGCCCGGGAGCCAAGAGACCCAGTACTTC. Filled out from reference TRBV9 and TRBJ2-5, the complete variable domain reads DSGVTQTPKHLITATGQRVTLRCSPRSGDLSVYWYQQSLDQGLQFLIQYYNGEERAKGNILERFSAQQFPDLHSELNLSSLELGDSALYFCASSVGPGSQETQYFGPGTRLLVL.

V and J are TRBV29-1 and TRBJ2-1, with 11 bases identical to TRBD2. Germline CDR1 SQVTM, CDR2 ANQGSEA. J was trimmed by 2 bases and V by 6 bases; bases with no gene match: 3. The CDR3 spans 14 residues. In DNA form, the CDR3 reads TGCAGCGTCCATAGCGGGAGGGCCTACAATGAGCAGTTCTTC. This encodes CSVHSGRAYNEQFF.

V usage is TRBV6-6 and J usage is TRBJ1-1, with D tentatively TRBD1 (5 bases). Trimming left V 11 bases short and J 1 base short, with 14 bases between. In germline, CDR1 is MNHNY, CDR2 SVGAGI (reference sequence). CDR3 length: 13 amino acids. This chain's CDR3 is CAPMDIPNTEAFF. DNA for the CDR3: TGTGCCCCCATGGACATCCCGAACACTGAAGCTTTCTTT.

V is TRBV6-5 and J is TRBJ2-7; the D gene is possibly TRBD1 (6 bases). CDR1 is MNHEY and CDR2 is SVGAGI in the germline V gene. The germline V and J ends were trimmed by 0 bases and 5 bases, with 11 bases remaining between them. The CDR3 extends over 14 amino acids. The CDR3 is CASSYSGQANEQYF. The CDR3, as DNA: TGTGCCAGCAGTTACTCGGGACAAGCCAACGAGCAGTACTTC.

V and J are TRBV5-1 and TRBJ2-1, with a possible D match to TRBD1 (6 bases). The V end lost 4 bases, the J end lost 0 bases, and 14 bases lay between the germline ends. The CDR3 sequence is 16 residues long. CDR1 and CDR2 from the germline V gene are SGHRS and YFSETQ. The CDR3 region is CASSQPKGVSYNEQFF. The DNA of the CDR3 is TGCGCCAGCAGCCAACCAAAGGGGGTCTCCTACAATGAGCAGTTCTTC.

This clonotype was counted once. The chain carries TRBV3-1 and TRBJ1-1; tentatively, D is TRBD1 (5 bases). Germline V gives CDR1 LGHDT, CDR2 YNNKEL (reference sequence). Trimming removed 6 bases from V and 4 bases from J, with 18 bases in between. The CDR3 contains 15 residues. CDR3: CASRGPGRLSTEAFF. DNA of the CDR3: TGTGCCAGCAGGGGACCAGGGCGGTTATCCACTGAAGCTTTCTTT.

This clonotype was seen only once. The chain is built from TRBV9 and TRBJ1-3; the match to TRBD1 covers 8 bases. This CDR3 spans 17 amino acids. The J segment lost 2 bases and the V segment lost 3 bases, leaving 10 bases of the junction unmatched. Germline assignment: CDR1 SGDLS and CDR2 YYNGEE. The CDR3 protein is CASSARGQATTGNTIYF. Written as DNA, the CDR3 is TGTGCCAGCAGCGCGAGGGGACAGGCCACAACTGGAAACACCATATATTTT.

V and J are TRBV2 and TRBJ1-5; D is perhaps TRBD1 (5 bases). V shed 7 bases and J shed 11 bases, with 15 bases lying between them. This CDR3 is built from 12 residues. CDR1 and CDR2 from the germline V gene are SNHLY and FYNNEI. The CDR3 protein is CASNSGPEAQHF. The CDR3 nucleotides read TGTGCCAGCAACTCAGGGCCCGAGGCCCAGCATTTT.

The gene calls are TRBV27 and TRBJ1-5; unclear D gene. Trimming removed 4 bases from V and 5 bases from J, with 9 bases in between. The CDR3 has 13 amino acids. CDR1 is MNHEY, CDR2 SMNVEV, per germline (reference sequence). CDR3 sequence: CASSYQRDQPQHF. In nucleotides, the CDR3 is TGTGCCAGCAGTTATCAGAGGGATCAGCCCCAGCATTTT.

The chain combines TRBV5-1 with TRBJ1-3, with D perhaps TRBD1 (6 bases). This CDR3 comprises 15 residues. V was trimmed by 4 bases and J by 0 bases, leaving 11 bases between them. Germline V gives CDR1 SGHRS, CDR2 YFSETQ. CDR3 residues: CASSGTGRSGNTIYF. DNA for the CDR3: TGCGCCAGCAGCGGAACAGGGCGCTCTGGAAACACCATATATTTT.

The rearrangement uses TRBV30 and TRBJ2-3; D uncertain. The CDR3 contains 12 residues. Per germline, CDR1 GTSNPN and CDR2 SVGIG (reference sequence). The V gene lost 0 bases and the J gene lost 4 bases, with 5 bases spanning the gap. The CDR3 protein is CAWSVSPDTQYF. The CDR3, as DNA: TGTGCCTGGAGTGTATCGCCAGATACGCAGTATTTT.

As for this clonotype: At one of its ends the junction is not consistent with the germline gene, which may arise from a read error. CDR3 sequence (DNA): TGCAGTGCAAACGAGGGACAGGGTGTCTTC. Translation gives CSANEGQGVF. The chain links TRBV20-1 to TRBJ1-2, with 9 bases that match TRBD1. Germline assignment: CDR1 DFQATT and CDR2 SNEGSKA (reference sequence). The length of the CDR3 is 10 residues.

The CDR3 coding sequence is TGCAGTGTCAAAAGGGCTAGCGGGAGGGTAGATACGCAGTATTTT. Translation: CSVKRASGRVDTQYF. V usage is TRBV20-1 and J usage is TRBJ2-3; TRBD2 matches 12 bases. With V trimmed by 7 bases and J by 5 bases, 10 bases remained unmatched. The germline CDR1 and CDR2 sequences are DFQATT and SNEGSKA (reference sequence). The CDR3 has 15 residues.

The rearrangement uses TRBV18 and TRBJ1-5, with a possible D match to TRBD1 (6 bases). Germline loops: CDR1 KGHSH, CDR2 LQKENI. The CDR3 consists of 16 residues. V was clipped by 6 bases and J by 4 bases, with 19 bases between them. The CDR3 region has the DNA TGTGCCAGCTCTCCCACGGGCCAGGGGAGTAATCAGCCCCAGCATTTT. Its protein product is CASSPTGQGSNQPQHF.

This rearrangement joins TRBV4-1 to TRBJ1-4; D call uncertain. This CDR3 comprises 16 residues. Between the trimmed V and J ends, which lost 1 base and 6 bases, there was a span of 15 bases. Germline V gene sequence: CDR1 MGHRA, CDR2 YSYEKL. The CDR3 reads CASSQGLGSSHEKLFF. The CDR3, as DNA: TGCGCCAGCAGCCAAGGACTCGGGTCCTCACATGAAAAACTGTTTTTT.

The chain has TRBV12-3 or TRBV12-4 and TRBJ2-1; D is ambiguous. CDR3 length: 15 residues. Deletions cut 1 base from V and 1 base from J, with 8 bases between. CDR3 sequence: CASSLGSPSYNEQFF. As DNA, the CDR3 is TGTGCCAGCAGTTTAGGGTCTCCTTCCTACAATGAGCAGTTCTTC.

This clonotype was picked up a small number of times. This sequence joins TRBV18 and TRBJ2-7; D may be TRBD1 (6 bases). CDR1 and CDR2 from the germline V gene are KGHSH and LQKENI. The ends were cut back, 4 bases at V and 5 bases at J, with 9 bases in the middle. The CDR3 totals 12 residues. The CDR3 DNA is TGTGCCAGCTCACAAGACAGGAACGAGCAGTACTTC. As protein: CASSQDRNEQYF.

CDR3 coding DNA: TGTGCCAGCAGTTTGAGTTGGGTCAATCAGCCCCAGCATTTT. Its protein is CASSLSWVNQPQHF. This chain links TRBV27 with TRBJ1-5; the D is unclear. Germline V gene lookup returns CDR1 MNHEY and CDR2 SMNVEV (reference sequence). This CDR3 is 14 amino acids long. Trimming cost V 3 bases and J 3 bases, with 9 bases left between them.

The chain links TRBV3-1 to TRBJ1-1; unclear D gene. This CDR3 is built from 13 residues. The germline gives CDR1 LGHDT, CDR2 YNNKEL (reference sequence). Trimming took 4 bases from V and 5 from J, leaving 11 bases between them. The CDR3 region has the DNA TGTGCCAGCAGCCTTCGTGCGGGAACTGAAGCTTTCTTT. Its protein product is CASSLRAGTEAFF. The variable domain in full, completed from reference TRBV3-1 and TRBJ1-1, reads DTAVSQTPKYLVTQMGNDKSIKCEQNLGHDTMYWYKQDSKKFLKIMFSYNNKELIINETVPNRFSPKSPDKAHLNLHINSLELGDSAVYFCASSLRAGTEAFFGQGTRLTVV.

This clonotype was picked up one time. This chain uses TRBV12-3 or TRBV12-4 with TRBJ2-1, with a possible D match to TRBD2 (5 bases). CDR3 length: 13 amino acids. V lost 5 bases, J lost 10 bases, and 15 bases lay in between. CDR3 sequence reads: CASSPDSTREQFF. Written as DNA, the CDR3 is TGTGCCAGCAGTCCGGACTCGACAAGGGAGCAGTTCTTC.

The rearrangement links TRBV20-1 to TRBJ2-5; D remains unclear. Trimming removed 0 bases at V and 5 bases at J, with 7 bases between. This CDR3 is 12 amino acids long. Germline assignment: CDR1 DFQATT and CDR2 SNEGSKA (reference sequence). The CDR3 region has the DNA TGCAGTGCTAGAGAACGGTGGGAGACCCAGTACTTC. Translated, it gives CSARERWETQYF.

V gene TRBV7-2 combines with J gene TRBJ2-7; D unclear. Trimming cost V 5 bases and J 0 bases, with 5 bases left between them. Germline loops: CDR1 SGHTA, CDR2 FQGNSA. CDR3 length: 12 residues. The CDR3 DNA follows: TGTGCCAGCAGCATTCTCTCCTACGAGCAGTACTTC. Residues: CASSILSYEQYF.